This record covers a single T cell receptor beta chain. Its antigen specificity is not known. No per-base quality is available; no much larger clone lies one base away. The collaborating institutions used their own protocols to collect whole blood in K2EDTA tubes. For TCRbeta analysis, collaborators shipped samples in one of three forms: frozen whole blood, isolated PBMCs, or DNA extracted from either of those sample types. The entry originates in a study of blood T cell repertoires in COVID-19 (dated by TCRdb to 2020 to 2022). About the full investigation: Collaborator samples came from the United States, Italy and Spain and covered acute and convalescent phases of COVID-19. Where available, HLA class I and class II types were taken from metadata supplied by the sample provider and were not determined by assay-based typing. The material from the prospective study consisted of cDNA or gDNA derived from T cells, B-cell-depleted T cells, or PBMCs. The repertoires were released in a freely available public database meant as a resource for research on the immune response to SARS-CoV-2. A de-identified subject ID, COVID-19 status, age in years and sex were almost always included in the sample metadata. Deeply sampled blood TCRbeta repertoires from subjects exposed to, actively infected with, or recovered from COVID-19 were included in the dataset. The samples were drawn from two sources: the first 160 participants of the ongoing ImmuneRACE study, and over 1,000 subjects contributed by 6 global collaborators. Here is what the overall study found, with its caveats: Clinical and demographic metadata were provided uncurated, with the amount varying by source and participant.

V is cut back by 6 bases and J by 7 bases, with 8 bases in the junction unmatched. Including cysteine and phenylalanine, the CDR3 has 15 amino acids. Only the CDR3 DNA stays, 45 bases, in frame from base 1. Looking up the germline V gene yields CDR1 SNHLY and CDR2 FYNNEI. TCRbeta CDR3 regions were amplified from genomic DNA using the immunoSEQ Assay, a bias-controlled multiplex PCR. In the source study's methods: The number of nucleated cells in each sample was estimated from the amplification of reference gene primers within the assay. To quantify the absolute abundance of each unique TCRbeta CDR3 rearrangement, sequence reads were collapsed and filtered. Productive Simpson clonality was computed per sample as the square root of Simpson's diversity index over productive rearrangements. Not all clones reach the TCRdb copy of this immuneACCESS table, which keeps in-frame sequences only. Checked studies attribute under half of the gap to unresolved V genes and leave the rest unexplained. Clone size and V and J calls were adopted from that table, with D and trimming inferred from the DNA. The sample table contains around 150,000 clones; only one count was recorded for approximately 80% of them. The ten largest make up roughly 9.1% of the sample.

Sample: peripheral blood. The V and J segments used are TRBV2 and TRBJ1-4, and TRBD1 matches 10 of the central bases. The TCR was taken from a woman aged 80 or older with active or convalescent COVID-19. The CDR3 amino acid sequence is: CASSPGTGASEKLFF. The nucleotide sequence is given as TGTGCCAGCAGCCCCGGGACAGGGGCCTCTGAAAAACTGTTTTTT.